This entry describes one T cell receptor beta chain. The data stem from a study of blood T cell repertoires in COVID-19. The CDR3 has 15 residues. V was trimmed by 0 bases and J by 3 bases, leaving 11 bases between them. Germline values: CDR1 PRHDT, CDR2 FYEKMQ (reference sequence). Using immunoSEQ multiplex PCR, the repertoire was profiled, and TCRdb retains in-frame clones only, with some absent. The sample contains 250,000 or so clones, about 88% of which appear only once. The TCR was taken from a woman aged 45-65 years who had been exposed to COVID-19. The chain links TRBV13 to TRBJ1-1; D is undetermined. Sample: PBMCs or T cells enriched from blood (not recorded which). CDR3 sequence reads: CASSLGNWLDTEAFF. CDR3 bases: TGTGCCAGCAGCTTAGGAAACTGGTTGGACACTGAAGCTTTCTTT.